A single sample is the source of the 26 T cell receptor beta chains below, sequenced in a study of T cells after posttransplantation cyclophosphamide (dated by TCRdb to about 2016). Library generation was performed with the immunoSEQ multiplex PCR assay. TCRdb carries this immuneACCESS record with in-frame sequences only. Its versions omit some clonotypes, under half of them owing to an unresolved V gene in the studies checked, with the rest unexplained. A total of about 17,000 clones appear in this sample, approximately 81% of them only once. Around 28% of the sample belongs to the ten largest clones. The control group consisted of 10 to 12 patients who received myeloablative marrow transplants with methotrexate plus a calcineurin inhibitor and who were sampled 1 year after transplant. Sequencing was performed on PBMCs, taken after allogeneic stem cell transplant with calcineurin inhibitor and methotrexate. The receptors were sampled from a female patient aged 18 to 30 who received an allogeneic stem cell transplant from an unrelated donor, was CMV-positive, and had acute and chronic GVHD. Following a transplant, some T cells may be graft donor cells, not patient cells.

The rearrangement links TRBV2 to TRBJ1-1, with D maybe TRBD1 (6 bases). Germline-derived CDR1 and CDR2 are SNHLY and FYNNEI. The CDR3 extends over 17 amino acids. Trimming removed 4 bases at V and 1 base at J, with 19 bases between. DNA for the CDR3: TGTGCCAGCAGTGTCCCTCGGTCAGGGGCACAGAACACTGAAGCTTTCTTT. It translates to CASSVPRSGAQNTEAFF.

The gene calls are TRBV11-2 and TRBJ2-7; 7 positions agree with TRBD2. The CDR3 consists of 14 residues. Per the germline V gene, CDR1 is SGHAT and CDR2 is FQNNGV. J lost 0 bases, V lost 2 bases, and 1 base had no gene match. The CDR3 sequence is CASSLWTSSYEQYF. The CDR3 DNA reads TGTGCCAGCAGCTTATGGACTAGCTCCTACGAGCAGTACTTC.

V is TRBV7-9 and J is TRBJ1-3, with D perhaps matching TRBD1 (5 bases). CDR1 SEHNR and CDR2 FQNEAQ come from the germline V gene (reference sequence). Trimming left V 4 bases short and J 4 bases short, with 8 bases between. The CDR3 spans 13 residues. CDR3 region: CASSSPGGNTIYF. CDR3 DNA sequence: TGTGCCAGCAGCTCCCCAGGGGGAAACACCATATATTTT.

V is TRBV5-4 and J is TRBJ2-2, with a weak D call TRBD2 (5 bases). The CDR3 has 17 amino acids. Trimming left V 0 bases short and J 1 base short, with 13 bases between. Germline assignment: CDR1 SGHNT and CDR2 YYREEE (reference sequence). The chain's CDR3 is CASSLGASWENTGELFF. CDR3 bases: TGTGCCAGCAGCTTGGGCGCTAGCTGGGAGAACACCGGGGAGCTGTTTTTT.

The chain couples TRBV7-8 to TRBJ2-7; 7 bases fit TRBD2. The CDR3 sequence is 15 residues long. V was clipped by 1 base and J by 4 bases; unmatched bases: 7. Germline V lookup: CDR1 SGHVS, CDR2 FQNEAQ. The chain's CDR3 is CASSLGGPSGYEQYF. In nucleotides, the CDR3 is TGTGCCAGCAGCTTAGGTGGCCCTAGCGGATACGAGCAGTACTTC.

The V gene is TRBV25-1, the J gene TRBJ2-7, with 10 bases lining up with TRBD1. Unmatched junction bases numbered 4, after V lost 6 bases and J lost 5 bases. The CDR3 extends over 13 amino acids. Germline V lookup: CDR1 MGHDK, CDR2 SYGVNS. CDR3 loop: CASRDRGSHEQYF. The CDR3 nucleotides are TGTGCCAGCAGGGACAGGGGGTCCCACGAGCAGTACTTC.

V and J are TRBV27 and TRBJ2-5; 9 bases align to TRBD2. This CDR3 region has 16 residues. Trimming at V came to 2 bases and at J to 0 bases, leaving 4 bases not matched to a gene. Germline CDR1 MNHEY, CDR2 SMNVEV (reference sequence). The CDR3, as DNA: TGTGCCAGCAGTTTAATCGGACTAGCGTACCAAGAGACCCAGTACTTC. The encoded protein is CASSLIGLAYQETQYF.

This rearrangement joins TRBV27 to TRBJ2-1, with 7 bases identical to TRBD2. There are 13 residues in the CDR3. The V and J ends lost 5 bases and 14 bases, in that order; junction bases with no gene match: 12. Germline-derived CDR1 and CDR2 are MNHEY and SMNVEV (reference sequence). The CDR3 nucleotides read TGTGCCAGCAGTCCCGGGGGGTTCATAGAAGAGTTCTTC. This codes for CASSPGGFIEEFF.

The chain carries TRBV19 and TRBJ2-7, with TRBD2 matching 9 bases. The germline gives CDR1 LNHDA, CDR2 SQIVND (reference sequence). This CDR3 contains 14 residues. V was clipped by 5 bases and J by 6 bases; unmatched bases: 8. CDR3 in amino acids: CASSEASGTSEQYF. CDR3 sequence (DNA): TGTGCCAGTAGTGAGGCTAGCGGGACGTCCGAGCAGTACTTC. The entire variable domain, with the rest obtained from reference TRBV19 and TRBJ2-7, is as follows: DGGITQSPKYLFRKEGQNVTLSCEQNLNHDAMYWYRQDPGQGLRLIYYSQIVNDFQKGDIAEGYSVSREKKESFPLTVTSAQKNPTAFYLCASSEASGTSEQYFGPGTRLTVT.

The chain joins TRBV28 to TRBJ2-2, with D possibly TRBD1 on 6 matching bases. The CDR3 extends over 14 amino acids. V lost 2 bases and J 6 bases, leaving 10 bases between the germline ends. Germline lookup yields CDR1 MDHEN and CDR2 SYDVKM. CDR3 coding DNA: TGTGCCAGCAGTTTACTCCAGGGGTCCGGGGAGCTGTTTTTT. It yields the protein CASSLLQGSGELFF.

The rearrangement uses TRBV12-5 and TRBJ2-1; TRBD2 agrees at 13 bases. This CDR3 has 17 residues. Looked up from germline, CDR1 is LGHNT and CDR2 is FRNRAP. Trimming took 3 bases from V and 6 from J; bases not matched to a gene: 8. In DNA, the CDR3 is TGTGCTAGTGGTTTTCGGCCGGGACTAGCGGGATGCAATGAGCAGTTCTTC. It yields the protein CASGFRPGLAGCNEQFF.

The chain carries TRBV6-5 and TRBJ2-5; possible D gene TRBD2, 6 bases. V lost 4 bases and J lost 7, with 10 bases in between. CDR1 and CDR2 (germline): MNHEY, SVGAGI. The CDR3 spans 12 residues. The CDR3 region is CASSSGDGTQYF. The CDR3 coding sequence is TGTGCCAGCAGTTCGGGGGATGGGACCCAGTACTTC.

In DNA form, the CDR3 reads TGTGCCAGCAGCTTTAGCGGGAGGGCCTACAATGAGCAGTTCTTC. It encodes CASSFSGRAYNEQFF. This chain links TRBV7-9 with TRBJ2-1; TRBD2 agrees at 11 bases. The germline gives CDR1 SEHNR, CDR2 FQNEAQ (reference sequence). V was clipped by 3 bases and J by 2 bases; unmatched bases: 0. The CDR3 covers 15 residues.

The J gene is TRBJ1-3, the V gene TRBV18, with TRBD1 matching 7 bases. CDR3 size: 18 residues. J gave up 0 bases and V 0 bases, and 8 bases lay outside the gene matches. Germline V gene lookup returns CDR1 KGHSH and CDR2 LQKENI. CDR3 sequence (DNA): TGTGCCAGCTCACCACCACGGACAGGAGGCCTCTCTGGAAACACCATATATTTT. Residues: CASSPPRTGGLSGNTIYF.

The rearrangement links TRBV6-1 to TRBJ2-7; 9 positions agree with TRBD2. The CDR3 has 13 amino acids. The V gene end was trimmed by 8 bases and the J gene end by 4 bases; junction bases not matched to a gene: 6. The germline gives CDR1 MNHNS, CDR2 SASEGT. The CDR3 loop is CASGTSWLYEQYF. CDR3 DNA: TGTGCCAGCGGGACTAGCTGGCTTTACGAGCAGTACTTC.

The chain employs TRBV27 and TRBJ2-7, with TRBD1 identical over 10 bases. CDR1 MNHEY and CDR2 SMNVEV come from the germline V gene (reference sequence). The CDR3 loop spans 15 amino acids. The V and J ends lost 5 bases and 3 bases, in that order; junction bases with no gene match: 7. The CDR3 DNA is TGTGCCAGCAGTACCGACAGGGGGCGCTTCTACGAGCAGTACTTC. Translated, it gives CASSTDRGRFYEQYF.

The gene calls are TRBV9 and TRBJ2-7; TRBD2 matches 15 bases. Germline assignment: CDR1 SGDLS and CDR2 YYNGEE. Unmatched junction bases numbered 5, after V lost 4 bases and J lost 0 bases. The CDR3 has 17 amino acids. The CDR3 coding sequence is TGTGCCAGCAGCCTAGGGACTAGCGGGAGGTCCTCCTACGAGCAGTACTTC. Translation: CASSLGTSGRSSYEQYF.

The chain recombines TRBV11-2 with TRBJ2-7; 9 nucleotides line up with TRBD2. The CDR3 is 14 amino acids. V gave up 1 base and J gave up 6 bases; unmatched junction bases: 4. CDR1 and CDR2 from the germline V gene are SGHAT and FQNNGV. CDR3 region: CASSLGNSGSEQYF. DNA of the CDR3: TGTGCCAGCAGCTTAGGGAATAGCGGGAGCGAGCAGTACTTC.

This chain links TRBV15 with TRBJ1-1, with D perhaps matching TRBD1 (5 bases). V gave up 5 bases and J gave up 2 bases, with 9 bases separating them. Germline loops: CDR1 LNHNV, CDR2 YYDKDF (reference sequence). CDR3 length equals 13 residues. CDR3 bases: TGTGCCACCAGCGGGGCAGGAAACACTGAAGCTTTCTTT. This sequence encodes CATSGAGNTEAFF.

This clone was recorded only once. This chain uses TRBV6-5 with TRBJ2-2; 9 bases align to TRBD1. The CDR3 loop spans 15 amino acids. The V segment lost 5 bases and the J segment 4 bases; nucleotides outside the gene matches: 5. From germline, CDR1 is MNHEY and CDR2 SVGAGI. DNA of the CDR3: TGTGCCAGCAGTGGACAGGGGACCGGCACCGGGGAGCTGTTTTTT. Amino acid sequence: CASSGQGTGTGELFF.

The chain carries TRBV2 and TRBJ2-3; 9 bases fit TRBD1. The CDR3 extends over 14 amino acids. Germline V gene sequence: CDR1 SNHLY, CDR2 FYNNEI. J gave up 3 bases and V 6 bases, and 4 bases lay outside the gene matches. The CDR3 loop is CASSLQGATDTQYF. The CDR3 nucleotides are TGTGCCAGCAGCCTACAGGGGGCGACAGATACGCAGTATTTT.

This chain links TRBV28 with TRBJ2-7; D gene ambiguous. The germline gives CDR1 MDHEN, CDR2 SYDVKM. Trimming left V 7 bases short and J 4 bases short, with 17 bases between. This CDR3 region has 14 residues. The DNA for the CDR3 is TGTGCCAGCACCACCCAGAGGTCGGCTTACGAGCAGTACTTC. Translated: CASTTQRSAYEQYF.

V is TRBV19 and J is TRBJ2-1, with TRBD2 matching 11 bases. Germline V CDR1 and CDR2: LNHDA, SQIVND (reference sequence). V lost 8 bases and J lost 11; bases outside the gene matches: 11. This CDR3 contains 14 residues. In DNA, the CDR3 is TGTGCCAGTCTTCAGACTAGCGGGGTTCTCCAGCAGTTCTTC. This gives the protein CASLQTSGVLQQFF.

The gene calls are TRBV4-1 and TRBJ2-1; 8 positions agree with TRBD2. Germline CDR1 reads MGHRA; CDR2 reads YSYEKL. After removal of 1 base from V and 7 bases from J, the junction contained 9 bases not matched to a gene. CDR3 length: 16 residues. As DNA, the CDR3 is TGCGCCAGCAGCCAAGTTATAGGGACTAGTCTAAATGAGCAGTTCTTC. It encodes CASSQVIGTSLNEQFF.

The chain carries TRBV5-6 and TRBJ1-1, with D perhaps matching TRBD1 (5 bases). Per germline, CDR1 SGHDT and CDR2 YYEEEE. The ends were cut back, 6 bases at V and 10 bases at J, with 19 bases in the middle. The CDR3 totals 13 residues. CDR3 region: CASNLFGGARAFF. In DNA, the CDR3 is TGTGCCAGCAACCTCTTCGGAGGGGCCAGAGCTTTCTTT.

This clone was detected once. This chain links TRBV19 with TRBJ2-1; TRBD2 aligns across 8 bases. Trimming took 7 bases from V and 4 from J; bases not matched to a gene: 9. The CDR3 totals 15 residues. Germline V gene lookup returns CDR1 LNHDA and CDR2 SQIVND (reference sequence). The CDR3, as DNA: TGTGCCAGTACCACGGGACTAGAAGTATACAATGAGCAGTTCTTC. Translating it yields CASTTGLEVYNEQFF.